This T cell receptor (beta chain) derives from a study of CD8+CD57+ T cells in acquired aplastic anemia. Study information: Across the sorted CD4+ and CD8+ cells, DNA amounts averaged about 3.1 ug.

The CDR3 totals 17 residues. Germline V gene sequence: CDR1 SGHNT, CDR2 YYREEE (reference sequence). V lost 1 base, J lost 2 bases, and 18 bases lay in between. Investigators profiled TCR beta VDJ and CDR3 from genomic DNA template. Via MiXCR, TCRdb re-called the reads, giving one row per CDR3 protein. The sample holds about 220,000 distinct CDR3 sequences, 34% seen once. This clonotype has at least ten counts. The TCR was taken from a human donor in good health, serving as a control. The rearrangement uses TRBV5-4 and TRBJ1-2, with D uncertain. The specimen was sorted CD4+, CD8+, or CD8+CD57+ T cells (not recorded which) from PBMCs. The CDR3 protein is CASSLPNLWGDNYGYTF. DNA for the CDR3: TGTGCCAGCAGCTTGCCAAACTTGTGGGGAGACAACTATGGCTACACCTTC.